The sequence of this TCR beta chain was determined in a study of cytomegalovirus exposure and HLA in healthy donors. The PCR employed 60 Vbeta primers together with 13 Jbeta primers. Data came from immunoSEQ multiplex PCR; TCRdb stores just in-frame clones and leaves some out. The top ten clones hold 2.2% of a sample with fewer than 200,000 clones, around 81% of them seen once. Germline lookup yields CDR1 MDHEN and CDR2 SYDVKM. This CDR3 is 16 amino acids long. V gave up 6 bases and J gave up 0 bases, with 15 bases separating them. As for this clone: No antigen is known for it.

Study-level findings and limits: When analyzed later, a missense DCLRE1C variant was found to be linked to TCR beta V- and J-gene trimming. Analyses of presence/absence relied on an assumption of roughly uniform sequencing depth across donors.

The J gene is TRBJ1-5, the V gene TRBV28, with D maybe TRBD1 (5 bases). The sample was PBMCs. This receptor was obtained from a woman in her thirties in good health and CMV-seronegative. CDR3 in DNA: TGTGCCAGCAGATTCCTCGGGGGATATAGCAATCAGCCCCAGCATTTT. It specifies CASRFLGGYSNQPQHF.